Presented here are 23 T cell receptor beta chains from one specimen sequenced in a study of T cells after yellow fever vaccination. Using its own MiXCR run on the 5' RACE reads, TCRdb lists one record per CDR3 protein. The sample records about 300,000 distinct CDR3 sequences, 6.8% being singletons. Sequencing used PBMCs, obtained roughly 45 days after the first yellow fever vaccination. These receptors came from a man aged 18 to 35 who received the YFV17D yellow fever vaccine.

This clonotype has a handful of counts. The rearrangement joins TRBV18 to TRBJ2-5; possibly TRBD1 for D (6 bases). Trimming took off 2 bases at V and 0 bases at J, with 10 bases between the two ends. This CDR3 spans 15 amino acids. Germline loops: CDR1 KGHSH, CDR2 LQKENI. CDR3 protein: CASSPRSGDQETQYF. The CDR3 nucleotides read TGTGCCAGCTCACCAAGGTCAGGGGACCAAGAGACCCAGTACTTC.

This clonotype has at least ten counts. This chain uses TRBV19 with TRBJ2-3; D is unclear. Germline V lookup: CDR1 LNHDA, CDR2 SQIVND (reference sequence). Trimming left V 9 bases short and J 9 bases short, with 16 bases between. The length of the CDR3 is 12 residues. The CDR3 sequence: CASNAWGSTQYF. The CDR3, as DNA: TGTGCCAGCAACGCTTGGGGATCCACGCAGTATTTT.

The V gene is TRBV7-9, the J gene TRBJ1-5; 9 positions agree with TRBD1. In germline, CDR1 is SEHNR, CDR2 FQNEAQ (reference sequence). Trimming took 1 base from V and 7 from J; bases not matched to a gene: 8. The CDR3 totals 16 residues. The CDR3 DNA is TGTGCCAGCAGCTTAGACGGACAGGGGTTCGACCAGCCCCAGCATTTT. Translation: CASSLDGQGFDQPQHF.

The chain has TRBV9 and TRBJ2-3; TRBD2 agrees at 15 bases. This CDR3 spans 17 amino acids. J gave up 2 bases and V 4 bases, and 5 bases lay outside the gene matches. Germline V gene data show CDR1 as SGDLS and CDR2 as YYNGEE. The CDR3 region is CASSTGLAGGITDTQYF. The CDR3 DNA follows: TGTGCCAGCAGCACGGGACTAGCGGGGGGTATCACAGATACGCAGTATTTT.

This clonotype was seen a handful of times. In DNA, the CDR3 is TGTGCCAGCAGTCCGTACCTTAGCTCCTACGAGCAGTACGTC. Translating it yields CASSPYLSSYEQYV. The chain is built from TRBV27 and TRBJ2-7; D is unresolved. Trimming left V 5 bases short and J 0 bases short, with 11 bases between. Germline values: CDR1 MNHEY, CDR2 SMNVEV (reference sequence). CDR3 length equals 14 residues.

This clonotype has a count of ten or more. In DNA form, the CDR3 reads TGTGCCAGCAGCCAGGAACTAGCGGGGGGGCCGGATAATGAGCAGTTCTTC. Its protein is CASSQELAGGPDNEQFF. The chain joins TRBV7-2 to TRBJ2-1; TRBD2 agrees at 13 bases. The CDR3 sequence is 17 residues long. CDR1 and CDR2 from the germline V gene are SGHTA and FQGNSA. V trimming: 5 bases; J trimming: 7 bases; junction bases outside the gene matches: 11. The full variable domain, completed using reference TRBV7-2 and TRBJ2-1, is GAGVSQSPSNKVTEKGKDVELRCDPISGHTALYWYRQSLGQGLEFLIYFQGNSAPDKSGLPSDRFSAERTGGSVSTLTIQRTQQEDSAVYLCASSQELAGGPDNEQFFGPGTRLTVL.

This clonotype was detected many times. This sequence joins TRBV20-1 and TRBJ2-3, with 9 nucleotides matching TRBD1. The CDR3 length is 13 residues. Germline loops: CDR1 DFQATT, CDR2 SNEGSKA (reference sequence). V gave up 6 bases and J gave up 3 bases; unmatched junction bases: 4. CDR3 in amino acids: CSARGTGTDTQYF. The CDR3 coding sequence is TGCAGTGCCCGCGGGACAGGGACAGATACGCAGTATTTT.

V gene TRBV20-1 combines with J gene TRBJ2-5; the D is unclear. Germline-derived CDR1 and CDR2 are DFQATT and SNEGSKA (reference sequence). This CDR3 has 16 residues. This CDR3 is CCARDSASRDWETQYF. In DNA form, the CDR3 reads TGCTGCGCTAGAGATTCTGCTTCGCGCGATTGGGAGACCCAGTACTTC.

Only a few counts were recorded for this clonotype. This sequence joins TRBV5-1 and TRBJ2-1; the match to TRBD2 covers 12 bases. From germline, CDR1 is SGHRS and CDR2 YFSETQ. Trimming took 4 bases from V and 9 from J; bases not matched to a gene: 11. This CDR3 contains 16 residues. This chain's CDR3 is CASSKWASGGEGEQFF. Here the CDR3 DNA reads TGCGCCAGCAGCAAATGGGCTAGCGGGGGGGAGGGTGAGCAGTTCTTC.

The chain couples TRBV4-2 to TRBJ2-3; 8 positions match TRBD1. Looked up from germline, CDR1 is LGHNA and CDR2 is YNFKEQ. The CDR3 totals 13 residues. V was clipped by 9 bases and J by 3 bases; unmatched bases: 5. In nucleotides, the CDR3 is TGTGCCAGTACCAGGGGGCCAACAGATACGCAGTATTTT. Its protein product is CASTRGPTDTQYF.

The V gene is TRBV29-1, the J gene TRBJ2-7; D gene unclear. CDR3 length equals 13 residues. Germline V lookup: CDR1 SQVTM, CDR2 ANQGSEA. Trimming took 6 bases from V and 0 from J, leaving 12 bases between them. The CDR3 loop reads CSVRPRASYEQYF. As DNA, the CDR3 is TGCAGCGTCCGGCCCCGGGCCTCCTACGAGCAGTACTTC.

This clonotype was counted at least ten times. CDR3 sequence: CASSQGLAGNYNEQFF. The CDR3 coding sequence is TGTGCCAGCAGCCAAGGGCTAGCGGGGAACTACAATGAGCAGTTCTTC. The chain combines TRBV4-2 with TRBJ2-1; 9 bases align to TRBD2. Germline loops: CDR1 LGHNA, CDR2 YNFKEQ. V was pared by 1 base and J by 3 bases, with 4 bases of the junction left unmatched. The CDR3 has 16 residues.

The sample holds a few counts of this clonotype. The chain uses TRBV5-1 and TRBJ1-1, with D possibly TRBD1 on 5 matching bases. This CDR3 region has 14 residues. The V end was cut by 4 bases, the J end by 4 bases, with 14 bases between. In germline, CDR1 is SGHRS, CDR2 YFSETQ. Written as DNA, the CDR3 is TGCGCCAGCAGCACCTTTCGTACAGGCACTGAAGCTTTCTTT. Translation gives CASSTFRTGTEAFF.

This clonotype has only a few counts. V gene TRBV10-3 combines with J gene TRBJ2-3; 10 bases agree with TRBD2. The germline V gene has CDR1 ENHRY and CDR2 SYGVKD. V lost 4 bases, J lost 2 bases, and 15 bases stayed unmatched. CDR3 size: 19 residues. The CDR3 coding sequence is TGTGCCATCAGTGGAGTAGCGGGGGGTAGAACAAAACCCACAGATACGCAGTATTTT. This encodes CAISGVAGGRTKPTDTQYF.

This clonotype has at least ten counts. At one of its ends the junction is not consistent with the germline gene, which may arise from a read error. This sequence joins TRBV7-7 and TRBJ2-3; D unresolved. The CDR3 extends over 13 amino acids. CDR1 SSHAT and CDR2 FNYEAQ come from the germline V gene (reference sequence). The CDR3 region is CASSLWLMDTQYF. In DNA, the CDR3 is TGTGCTAGCAGCTTATGGCTGATGGATACGCAGTATTTT.

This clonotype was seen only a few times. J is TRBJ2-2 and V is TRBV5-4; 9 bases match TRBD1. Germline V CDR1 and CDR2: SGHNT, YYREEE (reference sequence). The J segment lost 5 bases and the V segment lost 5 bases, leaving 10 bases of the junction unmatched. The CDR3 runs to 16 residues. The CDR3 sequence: CASRFPGQGGTGELFF. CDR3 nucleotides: TGTGCCAGCAGATTCCCGGGACAGGGAGGAACCGGGGAGCTGTTTTTT.

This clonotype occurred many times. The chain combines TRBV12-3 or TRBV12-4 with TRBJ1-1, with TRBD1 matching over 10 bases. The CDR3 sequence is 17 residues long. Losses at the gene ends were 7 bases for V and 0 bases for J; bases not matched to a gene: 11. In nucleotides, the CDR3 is TGTGCCAGCACCCGAGGGGGGACAGGGGCGATGAACACTGAAGCTTTCTTT. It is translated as CASTRGGTGAMNTEAFF.

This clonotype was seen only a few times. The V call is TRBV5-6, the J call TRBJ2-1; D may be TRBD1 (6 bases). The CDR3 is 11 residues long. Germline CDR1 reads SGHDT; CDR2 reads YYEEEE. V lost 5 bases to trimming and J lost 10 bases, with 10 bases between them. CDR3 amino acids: CASRWDTEQFF. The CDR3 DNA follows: TGTGCCAGCAGATGGGACACCGAGCAGTTCTTC. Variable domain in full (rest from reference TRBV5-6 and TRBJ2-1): DAGVTQSPTHLIKTRGQQVTLRCSPKSGHDTVSWYQQALGQGPQFIFQYYEEEERQRGNFPDRFSGHQFPNYSSELNVNALLLGDSALYLCASRWDTEQFFGPGTRLTVL.

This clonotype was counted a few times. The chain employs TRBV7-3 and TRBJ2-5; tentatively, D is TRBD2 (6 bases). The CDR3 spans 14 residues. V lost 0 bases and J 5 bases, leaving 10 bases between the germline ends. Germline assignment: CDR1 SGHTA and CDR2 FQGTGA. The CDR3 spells CASSLTGGTETQYF. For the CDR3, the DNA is TGTGCCAGCAGCTTAACGGGGGGAACGGAGACCCAGTACTTC.

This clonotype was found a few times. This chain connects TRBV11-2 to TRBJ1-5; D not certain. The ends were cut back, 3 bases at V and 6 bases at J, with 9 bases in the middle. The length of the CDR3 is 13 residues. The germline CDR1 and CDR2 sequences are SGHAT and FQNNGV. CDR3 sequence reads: CASSFFERQPQHF. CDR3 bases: TGTGCCAGCAGCTTTTTTGAGCGTCAGCCCCAGCATTTT. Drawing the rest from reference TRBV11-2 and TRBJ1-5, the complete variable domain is EAGVAQSPRYKIIEKRQSVAFWCNPISGHATLYWYQQILGQGPKLLIQFQNNGVVDDSQLPKDRFSAERLKGVDSTLKIQPAKLEDSAVYLCASSFFERQPQHFGDGTRLSIL.

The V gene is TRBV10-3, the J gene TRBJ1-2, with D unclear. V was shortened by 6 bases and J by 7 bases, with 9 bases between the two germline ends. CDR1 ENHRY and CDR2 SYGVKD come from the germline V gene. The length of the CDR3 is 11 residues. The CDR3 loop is CAISGEPGYTF. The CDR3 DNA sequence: TGTGCCATCAGCGGGGAACCTGGCTACACCTTC.

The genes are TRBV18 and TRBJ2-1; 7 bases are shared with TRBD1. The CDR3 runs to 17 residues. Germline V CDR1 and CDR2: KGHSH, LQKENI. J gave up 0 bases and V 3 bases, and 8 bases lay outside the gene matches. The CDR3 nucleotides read TGTGCCAGCTCACCCAACCCGACAGGGACCTCCTACAATGAGCAGTTCTTC. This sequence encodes CASSPNPTGTSYNEQFF.

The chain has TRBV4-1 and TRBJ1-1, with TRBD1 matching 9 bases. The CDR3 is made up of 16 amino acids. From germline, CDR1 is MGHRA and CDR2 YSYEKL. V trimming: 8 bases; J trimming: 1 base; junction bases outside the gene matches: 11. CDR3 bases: TGCGCCAGCTCCATCCGCGGGACAGGGAGGAACACTGAAGCTTTCTTT. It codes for CASSIRGTGRNTEAFF.